This entry features one TCR beta chain sequence. This entry belongs to a study of type 1 and type 2 diabetes patients. Study details: Samples came from type 1 diabetic, type 2 diabetic or nondiabetic people, recruited in China.

The PCR template was genomic DNA. A primer set of 30 forward and 13 reverse primers amplified the CDR3. One entry per CDR3 protein, called by TCRdb with MiXCR from the multiplex PCR reads. The sample contains 280,000 or so distinct CDR3 sequences, around 47% of which appear only once. The sequencing input was peripheral blood mononuclear cells (PBMCs). This receptor was identified in a man aged 18 to 35 with type 2 diabetes.

Written as DNA, the CDR3 is TGTGCCAGCAGCTTAGGAAAACTGGGGTCGTCCTCTTCACCCCTCCACTTT. Its protein product is CASSLGKLGSSSSPLHF. The V call is TRBV7-6, the J call TRBJ1-6; no firm D call. Germline V gene sequence: CDR1 SGHVS, CDR2 FNYEAQ. V dropped 1 base and J dropped 9 bases, with 19 bases sitting between them. The CDR3 runs to 17 residues.